This T cell receptor beta chain was sequenced for a study of OX40 agonist ivuxolimab in advanced cancers. With respect to the entire study: The costimulatory receptor OX40 (CD134) was targeted by ivuxolimab, a fully human IgG2 agonistic monoclonal antibody. Intravenous ivuxolimab was administered to patients every 2 weeks at six dose levels: 0.01, 0.1, 0.3, 1.5, 3 and 10 mg/kg. Among the roughly 52 dose-escalation patients, some 20 had hepatocellular carcinoma, about 15 melanoma, 9 renal cell carcinoma and 9 head and neck cancer. In the dose-escalation cohort, roughly 80% of patients were male, and the mean age was approximately 64 years, with a range of roughly 20 to 79. Patients were allowed to have had prior anti-PD-1, anti-PD-L1 or anti-CTLA-4 therapy, and around 43% of the dose-escalation patients had been treated with checkpoint inhibitors. Three dose-escalation patients achieved partial responses, one with hepatocellular carcinoma and two with cutaneous melanoma. The purpose of peripheral TCRbeta sequencing was to test whether ivuxolimab changed TCR sequence diversity and led to clonal T-cell expansion. The paper covers the monotherapy dose-escalation part of the phase I ivuxolimab trial, which included N ≈ 50 patients.

What the research found in general, with its limitations: Low levels of normalized T-cell clonal expansion were also shown by some nonresponding patients. In partial responders in the 0.1-3.0 mg/kg groups, normalized peripheral clonal expansion was found to be among the lowest, especially among CD8+ T cells. After ivuxolimab, CD8+ T cells had more expanded clones than CD4+ T cells on average. At doses from 0.1 to 3.0 mg/kg, clonal expansion was seen in both CD4+ and CD8+ blood T cells between baseline and week 6. Antigen specificity was not determined for the clonally expanded peripheral T cells.

Counted from cysteine to phenylalanine, this CDR3 has 13 amino acids. Of the read, only the CDR3 DNA is kept; its 39 bases are in frame from base 1. From the germline V gene (reference sequence), CDR1 is LNHDA and CDR2 is SQIVND. Trimming removed 6 bases from V and 4 bases from J, leaving 12 bases between the germline ends. On this clone itself: Its antigen is unknown. Base qualities are not provided; no much larger clone lies one nucleotide away.

For sequencing of the TCRbeta CDR3 region, genomic DNA was extracted from the sorted cells. The immunoSEQ Assay was used for sequencing of TCRbeta CDR3 regions. Imported from immuneACCESS, the table was reduced by TCRdb to in-frame sequences with V and J called. These copies leave out some clones; in studies compared against another copy, an unresolved V gene accounts for under half, and the cause of the remainder is not known. The table for this sample lists approximately 91,000 clones; over 75% of them were counted only once. The ten largest clones take up about 4.6% of the sample. Patients with autoimmune disease history or receiving systemic immunosuppression were excluded from the trial. Peripheral blood for TCR sequencing was drawn from every dose cohort at baseline, at cycle 4 day 1 and at cycle 7 day 1. The samples were taken from a phase I, first-in-human, multicenter, open-label dose-escalation trial of ivuxolimab. Adults with locally advanced or metastatic melanoma, renal cell carcinoma, hepatocellular carcinoma or head and neck squamous cell carcinoma were enrolled in the trial. Before TCR sequencing, CD4+ T cells and CD8+ T cells from peripheral blood were sorted into separate populations.

This material consisted of CD4+ or CD8+ T cells sorted from blood, taken in a trial of the OX40 agonist ivuxolimab. This receptor was taken from an adult with an advanced solid tumor such as melanoma, head and neck, liver or kidney cancer. The sequence is built from TRBV19 and TRBJ1-1, with no reliable assignment of the D segment. CDR3 protein: CASRGSGVTEAFF. The DNA reads TGTGCCAGTAGAGGGTCAGGCGTCACTGAAGCTTTCTTT.